This T cell receptor beta chain was sequenced during a study of shared clonotypes between healthy human individuals. Every donor, a Caucasian adult, lived in Nashville, Tennessee. Data came from immunoSEQ multiplex PCR; TCRdb stores just in-frame clones and leaves some out. Among 950,000 to 1,100,000 clones listed, approximately 78% were seen once. Material: memory CD4+ T cells from PBMCs. Noted subset: CD45RA-negative fraction. The source of this sequence is a man aged 18-30 years in good health. Some clones in this sample may be carry-over from other donors' samples.

The DNA for the CDR3 is TGCGCCAGCAGCTTAGGACAGGGGGAATACGAGCAGTACTTC. Its translation: CASSLGQGEYEQYF. The rearrangement links TRBV5-1 to TRBJ2-7; 10 bases fit TRBD1. The germline V gene encodes CDR1 SGHRS and CDR2 YFSETQ. There are 14 residues in the CDR3. V lost 2 bases, J lost 4 bases, and 3 bases stayed unmatched. Complete variable domain (other parts from reference TRBV5-1 and TRBJ2-7): KAGVTQTPRYLIKTRGQQVTLSCSPISGHRSVSWYQQTPGQGLQFLFEYFSETQRNKGNFPGRFSGRQFSNSRSEMNVSTLELGDSALYLCASSLGQGEYEQYFGPGTRLTVT.